The next 3 T cell receptor beta chains were all read from a single sample in a study of CD8+ T cells in alopecia areata. Following extraction, RNA underwent reverse transcription to cDNA, which served as the sequencing template. TCRdb's table, derived via immunoSEQ multiplex PCR, lists solely in-frame clones and lacks some. The sample shows 90,000 to 100,000 clones, about two fifths of them seen only once. The sequenced sample consisted of CD4+ T cells sorted from blood. The receptor source for this set is a human donor with alopecia areata.

The chain recombines TRBV4-2 with TRBJ2-7; 10 bases are a match to TRBD2. The CDR3 is made up of 15 amino acids. CDR1 and CDR2 (germline): LGHNA, YNFKEQ. V was clipped by 0 bases and J by 4 bases; unmatched bases: 3. DNA for the CDR3: TGTGCCAGCAGCCAAGAGTCTAGCGGGAGATACGAGCAGTACTTC. It yields the protein CASSQESSGRYEQYF.

The V and J genes are TRBV19 and TRBJ1-2; D is uncertain. V lost 3 bases to trimming and J lost 0 bases, with 2 bases between them. This CDR3 contains 12 residues. From germline, CDR1 is LNHDA and CDR2 SQIVND (reference sequence). In DNA form, the CDR3 reads TGTGCCAGTAGTATGTCTAACTATGGCTACACCTTC. Translation: CASSMSNYGYTF.

The rearrangement uses TRBV28 and TRBJ1-2; possible D gene TRBD1, 5 bases. CDR1 and CDR2 (germline): MDHEN, SYDVKM. This CDR3 is built from 16 residues. V was trimmed by 9 bases and J by 0 bases, leaving 20 bases between them. CDR3 protein: CASKSPGQGANYGYTF. CDR3 in DNA: TGTGCCAGTAAATCACCGGGGCAGGGCGCTAACTATGGCTACACCTTC.